The T cell receptor (beta chain) under discussion was sequenced for a study of Ad26.COV2.S vaccination and SARS-CoV-2 variants. Points from the study as a whole: Measurements of TCR breadth and depth may have given underestimates of the total T cell responses.

Clones were read by immunoSEQ multiplex PCR, and TCRdb kept only the in-frame ones, dropping some. The table has about 410,000 clones, about nine tenths seen once. Details on this clone: The antigen is undetermined.

Regarding treatment: approximately 18 received Ad26.COV2.S at low or high dose, single or two shots; 5 received placebo; per-sample allocation not given. Sample collection was performed on day 63 after the first vaccine or placebo injection. This vaccine is an Ad26 vector that expresses the Wuhan-strain SARS-CoV-2 spike. Germline CDR1 reads LGHDT; CDR2 reads YNNKEL (reference sequence). The CDR3 extends over 15 amino acids. After removal of 2 bases from V and 6 bases from J, the junction contained 10 bases not matched to a gene. The receptor was isolated from a person aged 18-65 years who received the Ad26.COV2.S COVID-19 vaccine or a placebo. The source material was peripheral blood, sampled in a trial of Ad26.COV2.S vaccine versus placebo. This sequence joins TRBV3-1 (or the pseudogene TRBV3-2) and TRBJ2-7; TRBD2 matches 7 bases. CDR3 nucleotide sequence: TGTGCCAGCAGCCAACCGGGACTAATGGGTGTCGAGCAGTACTTC. This gives the protein CASSQPGLMGVEQYF.